This record looks at one T cell receptor (beta chain) sequence and its context. Its antigen remains unidentified. The length of the CDR3 is 15 residues. Trimming left V 5 bases short and J 0 bases short, with 12 bases between. Germline CDR1 reads MNHEY; CDR2 reads SVGAGI. Using immunoSEQ multiplex PCR, the repertoire was profiled, and TCRdb retains in-frame clones only, with some absent. The data show 95,000 to 150,000 clones, with about 89% seen just once and roughly a quarter held by the top ten. This sample was included in a study of T cell responses to AZD1222 COVID-19 vaccine. Whole-study findings and limits: Spike-specific TCR breadth and depth grew following two AZD1222 doses.

Sequences were derived from peripheral blood, sampled on day 0 of AZD1222 vaccination. This TCR was sampled from an adult in good health. V usage is TRBV6-5 and J usage is TRBJ2-3; perhaps TRBD2 as D (6 bases). For the CDR3, the DNA is TGTGCCAGCAGTACACGGGGACTTAGCACAGATACGCAGTATTTT. This encodes CASSTRGLSTDTQYF.